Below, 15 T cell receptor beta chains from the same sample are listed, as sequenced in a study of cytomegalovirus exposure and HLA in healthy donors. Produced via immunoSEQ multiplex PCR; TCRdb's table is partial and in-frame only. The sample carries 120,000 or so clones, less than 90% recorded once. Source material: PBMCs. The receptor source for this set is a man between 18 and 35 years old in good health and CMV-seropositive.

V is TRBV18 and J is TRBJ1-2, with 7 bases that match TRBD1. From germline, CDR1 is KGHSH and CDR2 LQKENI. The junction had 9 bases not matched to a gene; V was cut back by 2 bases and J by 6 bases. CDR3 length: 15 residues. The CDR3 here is CASSPSLTGEDGYTF. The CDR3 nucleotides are TGTGCCAGCTCACCATCCTTAACAGGGGAAGATGGCTACACCTTC.

In nucleotides, the CDR3 is TGTGCCAGCAGCTCTAGCGGGGGCGGAAACTCCTACGAGCAGTACTTC. Translated: CASSSSGGGNSYEQYF. This sequence joins TRBV11-2 and TRBJ2-7; 10 positions agree with TRBD2. Per the germline V gene, CDR1 is SGHAT and CDR2 is FQNNGV. V gave up 4 bases and J gave up 0 bases; unmatched junction bases: 6. The CDR3 spans 16 residues.

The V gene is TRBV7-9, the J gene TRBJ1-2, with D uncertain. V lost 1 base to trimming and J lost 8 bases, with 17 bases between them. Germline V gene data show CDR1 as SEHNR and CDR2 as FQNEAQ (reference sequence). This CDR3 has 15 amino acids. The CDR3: CASSLGRRVIEGYTF. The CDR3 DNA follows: TGTGCCAGCAGCTTAGGACGTCGGGTGATTGAGGGCTACACCTTC.

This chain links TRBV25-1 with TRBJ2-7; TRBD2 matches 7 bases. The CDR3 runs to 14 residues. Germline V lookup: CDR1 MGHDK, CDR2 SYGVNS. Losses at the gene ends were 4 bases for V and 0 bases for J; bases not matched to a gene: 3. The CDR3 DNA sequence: TGTGCCAGCAGTGCCGGGGACTACTCCTACGAGCAGTACTTC. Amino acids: CASSAGDYSYEQYF.

CDR3 in amino acids: CASSIEKGRGKQAPLHF. The DNA of the CDR3 is TGTGCCAGTAGTATAGAAAAGGGCAGGGGAAAGCAGGCACCCCTCCACTTT. The rearrangement uses TRBV19 and TRBJ1-6, with D maybe TRBD1 (6 bases). CDR1 and CDR2 (germline): LNHDA, SQIVND (reference sequence). V lost 0 bases, J lost 11 bases, and 20 bases lay in between. The CDR3 is made up of 17 amino acids.

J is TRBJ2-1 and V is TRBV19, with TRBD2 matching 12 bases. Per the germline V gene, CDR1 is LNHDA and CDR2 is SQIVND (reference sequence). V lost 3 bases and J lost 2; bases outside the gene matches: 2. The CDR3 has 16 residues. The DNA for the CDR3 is TGTGCCAGTAGTATGACTAGCGGGGGCCCCTACAATGAGCAGTTCTTC. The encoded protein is CASSMTSGGPYNEQFF.

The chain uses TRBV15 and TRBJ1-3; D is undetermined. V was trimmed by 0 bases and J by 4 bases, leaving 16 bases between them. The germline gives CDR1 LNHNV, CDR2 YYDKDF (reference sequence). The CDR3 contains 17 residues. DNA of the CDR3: TGTGCCACCAGCAGAGACATTAGCTCCTACCCAGGAAACACCATATATTTT. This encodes CATSRDISSYPGNTIYF.

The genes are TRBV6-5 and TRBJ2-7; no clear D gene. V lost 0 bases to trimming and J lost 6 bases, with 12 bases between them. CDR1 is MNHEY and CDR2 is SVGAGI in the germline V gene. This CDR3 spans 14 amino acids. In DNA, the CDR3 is TGTGCCAGCAGTTACTCCGGGTTTGACGGCGAGCAGTACTTC. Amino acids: CASSYSGFDGEQYF.

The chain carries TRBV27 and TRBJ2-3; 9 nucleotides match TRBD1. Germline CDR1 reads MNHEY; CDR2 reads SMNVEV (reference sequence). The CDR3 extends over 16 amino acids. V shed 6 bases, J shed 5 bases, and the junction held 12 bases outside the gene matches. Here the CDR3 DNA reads TGTGCCAGCAGCCTATTGGGGGACAGGGCAGGAGATACGCAGTATTTT. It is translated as CASSLLGDRAGDTQYF.

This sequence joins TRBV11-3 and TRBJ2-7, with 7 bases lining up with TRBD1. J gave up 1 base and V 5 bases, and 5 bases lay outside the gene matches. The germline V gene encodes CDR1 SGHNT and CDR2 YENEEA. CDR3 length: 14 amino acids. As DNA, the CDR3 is TGTGCCAGCAGCCCAGGGACAGTTTCCTACGAGCAGTACTTC. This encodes CASSPGTVSYEQYF.

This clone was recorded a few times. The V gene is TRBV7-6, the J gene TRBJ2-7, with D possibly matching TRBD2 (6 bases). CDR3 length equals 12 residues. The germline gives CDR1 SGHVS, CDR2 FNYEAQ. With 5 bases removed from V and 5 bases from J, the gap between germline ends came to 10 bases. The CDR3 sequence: CASSPGVDEQYF. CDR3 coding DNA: TGTGCCAGCAGCCCGGGGGTCGACGAGCAGTACTTC.

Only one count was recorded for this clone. Here the CDR3 reads CAISGGAAGSEQYF. The CDR3 bases are TGTGCCATCAGTGGGGGGGCAGCGGGGAGCGAGCAGTACTTC. The chain links TRBV10-3 to TRBJ2-7; tentatively, D is TRBD2 (7 bases). Germline V CDR1 and CDR2: ENHRY, SYGVKD. V lost 4 bases, J lost 6 bases, and 16 bases lay in between. The CDR3 sequence is 14 residues long.

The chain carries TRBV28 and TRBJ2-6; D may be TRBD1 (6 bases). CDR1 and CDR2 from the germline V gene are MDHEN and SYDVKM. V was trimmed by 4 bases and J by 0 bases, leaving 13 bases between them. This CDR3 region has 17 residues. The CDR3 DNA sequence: TGTGCCAGCAGTTCCGGGACACCTTACTCTGGGGCCAACGTCCTGACTTTC. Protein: CASSSGTPYSGANVLTF.

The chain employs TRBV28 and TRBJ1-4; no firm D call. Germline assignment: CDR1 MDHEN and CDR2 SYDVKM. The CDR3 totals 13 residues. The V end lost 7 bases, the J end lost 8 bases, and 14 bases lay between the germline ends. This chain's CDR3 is CASNSRGNEKLFF. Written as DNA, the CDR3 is TGTGCCAGCAATAGCCGGGGTAACGAAAAACTGTTTTTT.

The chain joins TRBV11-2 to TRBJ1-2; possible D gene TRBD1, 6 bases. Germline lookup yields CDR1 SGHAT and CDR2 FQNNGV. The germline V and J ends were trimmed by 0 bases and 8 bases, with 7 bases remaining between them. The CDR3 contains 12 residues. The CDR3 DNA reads TGTGCCAGCAGCTTAGAAGGGGGAGGCTACACCTTC. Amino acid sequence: CASSLEGGGYTF.